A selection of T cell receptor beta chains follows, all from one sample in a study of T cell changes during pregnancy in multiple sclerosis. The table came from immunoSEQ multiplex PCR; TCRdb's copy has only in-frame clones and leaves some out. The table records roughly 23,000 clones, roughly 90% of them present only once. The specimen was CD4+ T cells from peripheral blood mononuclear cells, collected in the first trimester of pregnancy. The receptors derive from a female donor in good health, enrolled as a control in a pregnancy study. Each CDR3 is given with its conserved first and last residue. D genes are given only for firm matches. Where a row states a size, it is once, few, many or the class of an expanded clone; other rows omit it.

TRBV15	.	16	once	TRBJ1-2	TGTGCCACCAGCAGAGATCTTATCAGTGGTAACTATGGCTACACCTTC	CATSRDLISGNYGYTF
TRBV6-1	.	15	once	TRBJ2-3	TGTGCCAGCATGTTCGGCGGTGGAAGCACAGATACGCAGTATTTT	CASMFGGGSTDTQYF
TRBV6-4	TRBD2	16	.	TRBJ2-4	TGTGCCAGCAGTGGTGGGGGTAGCGGGGGGGCGGACATTCAGTACTTC	CASSGGGSGGADIQYF
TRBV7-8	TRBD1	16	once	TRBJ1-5	TGTGCCAGCAGCTTAGCGAGGGGGCATGTCGATCAGCCCCAGCATTTT	CASSLARGHVDQPQHF
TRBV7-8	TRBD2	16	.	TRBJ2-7	TGTGCCAGCAGCTTAGAAACTAGCGGGCTATCCTACGAGCAGTACTTC	CASSLETSGLSYEQYF
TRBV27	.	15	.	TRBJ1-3	TGTGCCAGCAGTACAACCCCGTACCCTGGAAACACCATATATTTT	CASSTTPYPGNTIYF
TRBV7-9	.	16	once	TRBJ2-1	TGTGCCAGCAGCCCCGGGAGCCGGGAGATATACAATGAGCAGTTCTTC	CASSPGSREIYNEQFF
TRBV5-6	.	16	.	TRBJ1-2	TGTGCCAGCAGCCTCCTCTTAGACTCCGGGGACTATGGCTACACCTTC	CASSLLLDSGDYGYTF
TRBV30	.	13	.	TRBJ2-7	TGTGCCTGGAGTCCAGGGGCGAATTACGAGCAGTACTTC	CAWSPGANYEQYF
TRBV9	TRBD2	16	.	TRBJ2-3	TGTGCCAGCAGCGTAGCAAAGCGGGAAGGCACAGATACGCAGTATTTT	CASSVAKREGTDTQYF
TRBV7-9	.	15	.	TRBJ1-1	TGTGCCAGCAGCCCGATGACAGCTCGGAACACTGAAGCTTTCTTT	CASSPMTARNTEAFF
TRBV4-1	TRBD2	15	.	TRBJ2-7	TGCGCCAGCAGCCACCCTGCGGGGGGAACCTACGAGCAGTACTTC	CASSHPAGGTYEQYF
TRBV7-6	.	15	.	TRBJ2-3	TGTGCCAGCAGCTTAGGAGGAACTAGCACAGATACGCAGTATTTT	CASSLGGTSTDTQYF
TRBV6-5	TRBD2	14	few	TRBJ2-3	TGTGCCAGCAGTCTGGGACTAGTAGGTGATACGCAGTATTTT	CASSLGLVGDTQYF
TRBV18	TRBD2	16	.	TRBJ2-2	TGTGCCAGCTCATCAAAGGGACTAGGATTGACCGGGGAGCTGTTTTTT	CASSSKGLGLTGELFF
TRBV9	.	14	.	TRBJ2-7	TGTGCCAGCAGCGTAGAGCAGGCGGGTAGCGAGCAGTACTTC	CASSVEQAGSEQYF
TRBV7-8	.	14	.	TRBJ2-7	TGTGCCAGCAGCGTGAGACACGGCGCCTACGAGCAGTACTTC	CASSVRHGAYEQYF
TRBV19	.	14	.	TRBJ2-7	TGTGCCAGTAGTGACAGGCCGAGCTCCTACGAGCAGTACTTC	CASSDRPSSYEQYF
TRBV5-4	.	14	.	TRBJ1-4	TGTGCCAGCAGAAGCGCGGTTGAGGGTGAAAAACTGTTTTTT	CASRSAVEGEKLFF
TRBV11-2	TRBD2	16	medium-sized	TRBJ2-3	TGTGCCAGCAGCCCTAGGCCTAGCGGGAGCACAGATACGCAGTATTTT	CASSPRPSGSTDTQYF
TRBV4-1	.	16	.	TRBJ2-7	TGCGCCAGCAGCCAAGCCTTTGGGCAGGGCACCTACGAGCAGTACTTC	CASSQAFGQGTYEQYF
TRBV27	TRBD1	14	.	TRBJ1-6	TGTGCCAGCAGCCTGACAGGGGATAATTCACCCCTCCACTTT	CASSLTGDNSPLHF
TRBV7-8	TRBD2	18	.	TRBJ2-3	TGTGCCAGCAGCTTAGGGATTTTACTAGCGCGTCGCACAGATACGCAGTATTTT	CASSLGILLARRTDTQYF
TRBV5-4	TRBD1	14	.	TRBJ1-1	TGTGCCAGCAGCTTAGGACAGGGGGGAACTGAAGCTTTCTTT	CASSLGQGGTEAFF
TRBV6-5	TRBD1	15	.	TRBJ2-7	TGTGCCAGCAGTTTTCCCGGGACAGGAGAAGCAGAGCAGTACTTC	CASSFPGTGEAEQYF
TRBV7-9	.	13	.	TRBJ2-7	TGTGCCAGCAGCCTAAAGGTCCGGGTCGAGCAGTACTTC	CASSLKVRVEQYF
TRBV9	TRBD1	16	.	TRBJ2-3	TGTGCCAGCAGCGTAGTTGGGCAGGGGGCCACAGATACGCAGTATTTT	CASSVVGQGATDTQYF
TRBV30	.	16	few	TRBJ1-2	TGTGCCTGGAGTGTATCGGGTCTCGGGGCTAACTATGGCTACACCTTC	CAWSVSGLGANYGYTF
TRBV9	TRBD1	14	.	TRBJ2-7	TGTGCCAGCAGCCCTGGACAGGGGGTCCTCGAGCAGTACTTC	CASSPGQGVLEQYF
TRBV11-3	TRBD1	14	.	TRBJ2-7	TGTGCCAGCAGCCCGGGACAGGGTTCCTACGAGCAGTACTTC	CASSPGQGSYEQYF
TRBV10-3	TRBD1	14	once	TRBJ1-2	TGTGCCATCAGCCCTGACAGGGGGCTGAATGGCTACACCTTC	CAISPDRGLNGYTF
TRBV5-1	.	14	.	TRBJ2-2	TGCGCCAGCAGTGTCGGGGGGAACACCGGGGAGCTGTTTTTT	CASSVGGNTGELFF
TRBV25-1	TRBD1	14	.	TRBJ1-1	TGTGCCAGCAGGGAGACAGGGGTGAACACTGAAGCTTTCTTT	CASRETGVNTEAFF
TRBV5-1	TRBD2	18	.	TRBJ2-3	TGCGCCAGCAGCCCGGCTAGGGGACTAGCGGGAAACACAGATACGCAGTATTTT	CASSPARGLAGNTDTQYF
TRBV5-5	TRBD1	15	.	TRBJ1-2	TGTGCCAGCAGCTCGGAACGACAGGGAGGTTATGGCTACACCTTC	CASSSERQGGYGYTF
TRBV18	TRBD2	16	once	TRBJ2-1	TGTGCCAGCTCACAGGAACTAGCGGGTCCCTACAATGAGCAGTTCTTC	CASSQELAGPYNEQFF
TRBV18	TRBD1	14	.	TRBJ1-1	TGTGCCAGCTCCGGGGACAGGAAGAACACTGAAGCTTTCTTT	CASSGDRKNTEAFF
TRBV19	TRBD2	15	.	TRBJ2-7	TGTGCCAGCCTTTATTCCAGCGGGAGGGTCGACGAGCAGTACTTC	CASLYSSGRVDEQYF
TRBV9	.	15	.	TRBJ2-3	TGTGCCAGCAGCGTAGACGGGACTAGCACAGATACGCAGTATTTT	CASSVDGTSTDTQYF
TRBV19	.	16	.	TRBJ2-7	TGTGCCAGTAGTCGCCTCCCGGGAGAGGGGACCTACGAGCAGTACTTC	CASSRLPGEGTYEQYF
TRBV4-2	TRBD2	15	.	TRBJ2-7	TGTGCCAGCAGCCCGGAGGTGACTAGCTCCCGCGAGCAGTACTTC	CASSPEVTSSREQYF
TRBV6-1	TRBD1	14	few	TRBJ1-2	TGTGCCAGCAGTGAAGGAGAGGGGGCGGATGGCTACACCTTC	CASSEGEGADGYTF
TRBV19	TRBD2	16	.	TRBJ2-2	TGTGCCAGTACCGTGACGACTAGCTCCTTCCCCGGGGAGCTGTTTTTT	CASTVTTSSFPGELFF
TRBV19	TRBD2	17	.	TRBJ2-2	TGTGCCAGTAGTACCTCTTTGGGGCGGGAGGGCACCGGGGAGCTGTTTTTT	CASSTSLGREGTGELFF
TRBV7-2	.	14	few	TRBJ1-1	TGTGCCAGCAGCTTGGGAACTCAGGGGCTGGGGGCTTTCTTT	CASSLGTQGLGAFF
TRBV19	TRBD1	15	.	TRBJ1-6	TGTGCCAGTAGGTCTCCAGGGGGAAATAATTCACCCCTCCACTTT	CASRSPGGNNSPLHF
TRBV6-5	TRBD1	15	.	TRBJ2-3	TGTGCCAGCGGACGACAGGGGGCTCATACAGATACGCAGTATTTT	CASGRQGAHTDTQYF